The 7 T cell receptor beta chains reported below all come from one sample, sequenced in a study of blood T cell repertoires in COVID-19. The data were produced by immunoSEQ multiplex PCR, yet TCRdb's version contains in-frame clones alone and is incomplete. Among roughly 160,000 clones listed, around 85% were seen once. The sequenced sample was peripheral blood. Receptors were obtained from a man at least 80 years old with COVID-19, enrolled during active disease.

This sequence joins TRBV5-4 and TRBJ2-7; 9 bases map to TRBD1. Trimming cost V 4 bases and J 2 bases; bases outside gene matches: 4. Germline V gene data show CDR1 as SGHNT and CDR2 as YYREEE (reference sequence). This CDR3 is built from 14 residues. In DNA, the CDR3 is TGTGCCAGCAGCCTGGGACAGGGTGCCTACGAGCAGTACTTC. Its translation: CASSLGQGAYEQYF.

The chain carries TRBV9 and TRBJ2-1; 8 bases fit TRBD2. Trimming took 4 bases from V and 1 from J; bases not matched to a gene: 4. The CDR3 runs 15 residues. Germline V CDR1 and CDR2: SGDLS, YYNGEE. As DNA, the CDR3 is TGTGCCAGCAGCTTTAGCGGGGAATCCTACAATGAGCAGTTCTTC. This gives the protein CASSFSGESYNEQFF.

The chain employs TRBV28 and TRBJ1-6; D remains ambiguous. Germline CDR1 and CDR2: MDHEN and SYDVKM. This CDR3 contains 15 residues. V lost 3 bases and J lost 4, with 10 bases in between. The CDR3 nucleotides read TGTGCCAGCAGTTTCACTTGGAGATATAATTCACCCCTCCACTTT. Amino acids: CASSFTWRYNSPLHF.

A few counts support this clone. CDR3 in DNA: TGTGCCAGCAGTGAGGGGACAGGTACTAACTATGGCTACACCTTC. This encodes CASSEGTGTNYGYTF. The genes are TRBV6-4 and TRBJ1-2, with 8 bases identical to TRBD1. Germline V gene lookup returns CDR1 MRHNA and CDR2 SNTAGT. This CDR3 spans 15 amino acids. V trimming: 3 bases; J trimming: 0 bases; junction bases outside the gene matches: 3.

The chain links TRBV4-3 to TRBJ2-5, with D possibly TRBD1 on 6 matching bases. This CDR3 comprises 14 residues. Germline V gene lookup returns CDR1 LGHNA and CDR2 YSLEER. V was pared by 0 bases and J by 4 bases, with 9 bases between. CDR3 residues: CASSQEVGGETQYF. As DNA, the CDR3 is TGCGCCAGCAGCCAAGAGGTAGGGGGAGAGACCCAGTACTTC.

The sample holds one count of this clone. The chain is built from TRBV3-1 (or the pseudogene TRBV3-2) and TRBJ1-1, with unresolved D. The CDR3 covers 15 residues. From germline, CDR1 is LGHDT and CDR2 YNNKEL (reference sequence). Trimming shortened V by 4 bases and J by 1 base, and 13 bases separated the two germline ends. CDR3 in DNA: TGTGCCAGCAGCCGATCCCTTACAGAGAACACTGAAGCTTTCTTT. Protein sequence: CASSRSLTENTEAFF.

The CDR3 sequence is CASSLPQGRSPLHF. As DNA, the CDR3 is TGTGCCAGCAGCTTACCACAGGGGCGGTCACCCCTCCACTTT. The rearrangement joins TRBV7-9 to TRBJ1-6; TRBD1 aligns across 7 bases. V was clipped by 2 bases and J by 10 bases; unmatched bases: 5. Looked up from germline, CDR1 is SEHNR and CDR2 is FQNEAQ (reference sequence). The CDR3 is 14 amino acids.